This TCR beta chain came from a study of cytomegalovirus exposure and HLA in healthy donors. The V end was cut by 5 bases, the J end by 4 bases, with 9 bases between. The CDR3 has 12 residues. The germline CDR1 and CDR2 sequences are SGHTA and FQGNSA. Notes on the study in general: Accurate HLA-A and HLA-B prediction from TCR beta sequences was reported for most subjects. Being productive about 87% or about 30% of the time was typical of most TCR beta V segments in an earlier analysis. V segments that were indistinguishable, TRBV6-2 and TRBV6-3 among them, were omitted from analysis.

With regard to this clone: Its antigen is unidentified.

It was with 60 Vbeta and 13 Jbeta primers that the PCR ran. Profiling relied on immunoSEQ multiplex PCR, and the TCRdb table lists in-frame clones only, not all of them. Its listing shows around 42,000 clones. This TCR was sampled from a man aged 25 to 45 in good health and CMV-seronegative. Sequenced: PBMCs. This chain uses TRBV7-2 with TRBJ2-7; D gene ambiguous. The CDR3 loop reads CASSPNGYEQYF. The CDR3 region has the DNA TGTGCCAGCAGCCCTAATGGTTACGAGCAGTACTTC.